This T cell receptor (beta chain) was obtained from a study of human T cells and chemical hapten exposure. Described time point: patch test 2, 6 weeks after DPC sensitization. Treatment indicated: therapeutic diphenylcyclopropenone sensitization with weekly scalp DPC. Patch tests were applied only after blood draws. TCRdb redid the calling of the RACE reads with MiXCR, one entry per CDR3 protein. The table lists 80,000 to 100,000 distinct CDR3 sequences, around 9.3% of them singletons. The CDR3 has 15 residues. Germline-derived CDR1 and CDR2 are KGHSH and LQKENI. The V end lost 2 bases, the J end lost 7 bases, and 15 bases lay between the germline ends. This clonotype showed up many times. Its target is unknown. The study's findings and limits: Donors, who had alopecia, may show an immune response that differs from healthy people's.

Sequenced here: whole blood, sampled in connection with sensitization to the hapten diphenylcyclopropenone (DPC). This receptor was obtained from a woman in her forties or fifties with alopecia areata. Some clones in this sample may be carry-over from other donors' samples. The chain has TRBV18 and TRBJ1-5; TRBD1 might be the D (5 bases). The CDR3 is CASSPSSLDSQPQHF. The CDR3 nucleotides read TGTGCCAGCTCACCATCCAGTCTTGACAGCCAGCCCCAGCATTTT.